The rows below give T cell receptor beta chains drawn from one sample of a study of blood T cells in healthy people across ages. TCRdb re-called the 5' RACE reads through MiXCR, storing one row per CDR3 protein. This table has about 840,000 distinct CDR3 sequences, about 27% appearing once. These data also featured in a second study, about T cells of mothers and their children.

Sequenced sample: blood. Every receptor here comes from a woman aged 35 to 49 in good health. CDR3s include the opening cysteine and the closing phenylalanine or tryptophan. A D gene is named only where the DNA matches it firmly.

>TRBV28|TRBJ1-2|.
CASSLSGPGGTGGSGYTF
>TRBV5-5|TRBJ1-3|.
CASSAAGGAGNTIYF
>TRBV4-3|TRBJ2-7|.
CASSSRRRPYEQYF
>TRBV12-3/TRBV12-4|TRBJ1-1|.
CASSSELGFEAFF
>TRBV20-1|TRBJ1-5|TRBD1
CSARDTGQGGARPQHF
>TRBV6-5|TRBJ1-2|.
CASSYLPAVNGYTF
>TRBV30|TRBJ1-5|.
CAWSTGPRREGPQHF
>TRBV25-1|TRBJ2-7|.
CASSDPHGHIYEQYF
>TRBV29-1|TRBJ1-2|TRBD1
CSVDGTATNYGYTF
>TRBV5-1|TRBJ1-4|.
CASSEWGENEKLFF
>TRBV12-3/TRBV12-4|TRBJ2-1|TRBD1
CASSLLDWTGVWNEQFF
>TRBV7-2|TRBJ2-5|TRBD2
CASGGLAAVEETQYF
>TRBV5-4|.|.
CASSLRGTKYEQYF
>TRBV2|TRBJ1-6|.
CASSEVPTGSGYNSPLHF
>TRBV12-3/TRBV12-4|TRBJ1-1|TRBD1
CASSSTGAGTEAFF
>TRBV7-9|TRBJ2-5|.
CASSPQSGNNRVLETQYF
>TRBV19|TRBJ1-1|.
CASTLMMNTEAFF
>TRBV5-1|TRBJ2-7|TRBD1
CASSLGDREGNEQYF
>TRBV12-3/TRBV12-4|.|.
CASSLGDYNEQYF
>TRBV4-1|TRBJ2-7|TRBD2
CASSQGPSGAYEQYF
>TRBV15|TRBJ2-5|.
CATSSWKDPGGPETQYF
>TRBV10-3|TRBJ1-5|TRBD1
CAISESTRQGRQPRHF